Each of the 22 T cell receptor beta chains below was sequenced from the same sample in a study of shared clonotypes between healthy human individuals. TCRdb's copy holds only in-frame clones and misses some; the assay was immunoSEQ multiplex PCR. Among approximately 640,000 clones listed, 60% to 80% were seen once. The sequencing sample was made of memory CD4+ T cells sorted from blood. Subset of the sample: CD45RA-negative fraction. The receptors were sampled from a woman between 25 and 40 years old in good health.

V and J are TRBV18 and TRBJ2-7; D is possibly TRBD1 or TRBD2 (5 bases each). Per germline, CDR1 KGHSH and CDR2 LQKENI. Trimming took 3 bases from V and 4 from J, leaving 10 bases between them. The CDR3 consists of 13 residues. CDR3 residues: CASSPRGEYEQYF. The DNA for the CDR3 is TGTGCCAGCTCACCGAGGGGAGAGTACGAGCAGTACTTC.

The chain has TRBV13 and TRBJ2-7; 7 bases match TRBD1. The CDR3 is 14 residues long. Trimming took 5 bases from V and 3 from J; bases not matched to a gene: 7. The germline CDR1 and CDR2 sequences are PRHDT and FYEKMQ (reference sequence). Here the CDR3 reads CASSLPGGVYEQYF. As DNA, the CDR3 is TGTGCCAGCAGCCTACCAGGGGGAGTCTACGAGCAGTACTTC.

The V gene is TRBV15, the J gene TRBJ2-2; no clear D. Deletions cut 1 base from V and 7 bases from J, with 7 bases between. Germline lookup yields CDR1 LNHNV and CDR2 YYDKDF (reference sequence). The CDR3 sequence is 13 residues long. The CDR3 region has the DNA TGTGCCACCAGCAGAGTCGGGCGCGGGGAGCTGTTTTTT. Translated: CATSRVGRGELFF.

This chain links TRBV2 with TRBJ2-3; TRBD2 matches 10 bases. Trimming took 6 bases from V and 1 from J; bases not matched to a gene: 16. Per the germline V gene, CDR1 is SNHLY and CDR2 is FYNNEI. This CDR3 has 19 residues. In DNA, the CDR3 is TGTGCCAGCAGCGGGCCCGGGGCTAGCGGGAGTGGTGGCACAGATACGCAGTATTTT. Protein product: CASSGPGASGSGGTDTQYF.

This chain joins TRBV27 and TRBJ1-2; tentative D call: TRBD1 (6 bases). The CDR3 is 15 residues long. Looked up from germline, CDR1 is MNHEY and CDR2 is SMNVEV (reference sequence). The ends were cut back, 7 bases at V and 5 bases at J, with 20 bases in the middle. The CDR3 DNA reads TGTGCCAGCACCTCATTAGACCCGGACAGTTATGGCTACACCTTC. This encodes CASTSLDPDSYGYTF.

The gene calls are TRBV6-5 and TRBJ2-4; D may be TRBD1 (6 bases). V was trimmed by 6 bases and J by 3 bases, leaving 15 bases between them. The germline CDR1 and CDR2 sequences are MNHEY and SVGAGI. CDR3 length: 15 amino acids. CDR3 DNA: TGTGCCAGCAGCCTGACAGGTTCCAACAAAAACATTCAGTACTTC. This codes for CASSLTGSNKNIQYF.

The V and J genes are TRBV9 and TRBJ2-5; TRBD1 is a possible D gene (6 bases). This CDR3 is 14 amino acids long. Germline values: CDR1 SGDLS, CDR2 YYNGEE. Between the trimmed V and J ends, which lost 4 bases and 4 bases, there was a span of 14 bases. The DNA of the CDR3 is TGTGCCAGCAGCCCAATACAGGGCGGAGAGACCCAGTACTTC. Translated, it gives CASSPIQGGETQYF. The full variable domain, completed using reference TRBV9 and TRBJ2-5, is DSGVTQTPKHLITATGQRVTLRCSPRSGDLSVYWYQQSLDQGLQFLIQYYNGEERAKGNILERFSAQQFPDLHSELNLSSLELGDSALYFCASSPIQGGETQYFGPGTRLLVL.

The chain joins TRBV27 to TRBJ2-1, with no clear D. CDR1 is MNHEY, CDR2 SMNVEV, per germline (reference sequence). This CDR3 is 15 amino acids long. V lost 3 bases and J lost 5, with 14 bases in between. The CDR3 region is CASSLVSDWNNEQFF. CDR3 nucleotides: TGTGCCAGCAGTTTGGTGTCCGACTGGAACAATGAGCAGTTCTTC.

As regards this clone: In the same sample, other DNA sequences code for this CDR3. The genes are TRBV5-1 and TRBJ2-5; perhaps D is TRBD1 or TRBD2 (5 bases each). The CDR3 is 14 residues long. CDR1 and CDR2 from the germline V gene are SGHRS and YFSETQ. V was pared by 2 bases and J by 2 bases, with 10 bases between. The chain's CDR3 is CASSFPGPQETQYF. The CDR3 nucleotides are TGCGCCAGCAGCTTCCCGGGACCGCAAGAGACCCAGTACTTC.

This chain connects TRBV27 to TRBJ2-2; D is unresolved. V was pared by 5 bases and J by 3 bases, with 7 bases between. The CDR3 is 13 residues long. Germline CDR1 and CDR2: MNHEY and SMNVEV (reference sequence). CDR3 nucleotide sequence: TGTGCCAGCAGTATTTCCTACACCGGGGAGCTGTTTTTT. It codes for CASSISYTGELFF.

The chain couples TRBV30 to TRBJ1-4; D gene uncertain. The germline V gene has CDR1 GTSNPN and CDR2 SVGIG (reference sequence). The CDR3 is 14 amino acids. The V end was cut by 2 bases, the J end by 3 bases, with 10 bases between. The CDR3 sequence is CAWSSRGSNEKLFF. In nucleotides, the CDR3 is TGTGCCTGGAGTTCCCGGGGTTCTAATGAAAAACTGTTTTTT.

In this sample, this clone turned up once. The chain links TRBV5-1 to TRBJ1-1; D is undetermined. The CDR3 length is 13 residues. CDR1 SGHRS and CDR2 YFSETQ come from the germline V gene. V lost 10 bases and J 0 bases, leaving 13 bases between the germline ends. CDR3 nucleotide sequence: TGCGCCGGGGAGCCCCATCTGAACACTGAAGCTTTCTTT. Translated: CAGEPHLNTEAFF.

This clone was picked up a small number of times. The rearrangement uses TRBV19 and TRBJ1-5, with unresolved D. The CDR3 extends over 14 amino acids. V lost 7 bases to trimming and J lost 0 bases, with 10 bases between them. CDR1 and CDR2 from the germline V gene are LNHDA and SQIVND (reference sequence). As DNA, the CDR3 is TGTGCCAGTATGGGAGGGTATAGCAATCAGCCCCAGCATTTT. This codes for CASMGGYSNQPQHF.

There are a few counts of this clone. The sample holds other DNA sequences that translate to the same CDR3. The V gene is TRBV19, the J gene TRBJ1-2; D is ambiguous. Germline CDR1 reads LNHDA; CDR2 reads SQIVND (reference sequence). Trimming removed 3 bases from V and 0 bases from J, with 11 bases in between. The CDR3 extends over 15 amino acids. The DNA of the CDR3 is TGTGCCAGTAGTATTGGGCCAGCTCCTAACTATGGCTACACCTTC. Its translation: CASSIGPAPNYGYTF.

The count of this clone is one. The gene calls are TRBV14 and TRBJ1-1, with D uncertain. Germline loops: CDR1 SGHDN, CDR2 FVKESK. The CDR3 runs 13 residues. Trimming cost V 4 bases and J 1 base, with 7 bases left between them. The CDR3 loop reads CASSPQRNTEAFF. DNA for the CDR3: TGTGCCAGCAGCCCTCAGAGGAACACTGAAGCTTTCTTT.

V and J are TRBV5-1 and TRBJ2-5; a possible D gene is TRBD1 (5 bases). The CDR3 has 15 amino acids. The ends were cut back, 5 bases at V and 1 base at J, with 15 bases in the middle. Per the germline V gene, CDR1 is SGHRS and CDR2 is YFSETQ. CDR3 in amino acids: CASRTQTGPQETQYF. The CDR3 DNA follows: TGCGCCAGCAGGACCCAAACAGGACCCCAAGAGACCCAGTACTTC.

V is TRBV10-3 and J is TRBJ1-2; no clear D. Germline-derived CDR1 and CDR2 are ENHRY and SYGVKD. The CDR3 loop spans 14 amino acids. Trimming pared 2 bases from V and 4 bases from J, leaving 11 bases between. The CDR3 sequence is CAISEVSTLYGYTF. For the CDR3, the DNA is TGTGCCATCAGTGAGGTCTCAACCCTCTATGGCTACACCTTC.

This clone occurred many times. The rearrangement joins TRBV29-1 to TRBJ2-7, with D perhaps matching TRBD2 (5 bases). CDR1 SQVTM and CDR2 ANQGSEA come from the germline V gene. There are 13 residues in the CDR3. Trimming took 4 bases from V and 4 from J, leaving 14 bases between them. CDR3 sequence (DNA): TGCAGCGTTGGTGGAGGTGAGAGGTACGAGCAGTACTTC. The encoded protein is CSVGGGERYEQYF.

The chain couples TRBV11-2 to TRBJ1-4, with 9 bases aligning to TRBD1. The CDR3 consists of 16 residues. Germline V gene sequence: CDR1 SGHAT, CDR2 FQNNGV. The V segment lost 5 bases and the J segment 7 bases; nucleotides outside the gene matches: 11. CDR3 region: CASSPPGTGWSEKLFF. CDR3 coding DNA: TGTGCCAGCAGCCCGCCCGGGACAGGGTGGAGTGAAAAACTGTTTTTT. The whole variable domain, filled in from reference TRBV11-2 and TRBJ1-4, reads EAGVAQSPRYKIIEKRQSVAFWCNPISGHATLYWYQQILGQGPKLLIQFQNNGVVDDSQLPKDRFSAERLKGVDSTLKIQPAKLEDSAVYLCASSPPGTGWSEKLFFGSGTQLSVL.

The chain has TRBV5-6 and TRBJ2-7, with unresolved D. The germline V gene has CDR1 SGHDT and CDR2 YYEEEE. V lost 4 bases and J 3 bases, leaving 8 bases between the germline ends. This CDR3 has 12 amino acids. In DNA, the CDR3 is TGTGCCAGCAGCCGAGACGACTACGAGCAGTACTTC. This translates into CASSRDDYEQYF. Filled out from reference TRBV5-6 and TRBJ2-7, the complete variable domain reads DAGVTQSPTHLIKTRGQQVTLRCSPKSGHDTVSWYQQALGQGPQFIFQYYEEEERQRGNFPDRFSGHQFPNYSSELNVNALLLGDSALYLCASSRDDYEQYFGPGTRLTVT.

V and J are TRBV18 and TRBJ1-1, with TRBD1 matching over 9 bases. J lost 7 bases, V lost 2 bases, and 5 bases had no gene match. The CDR3 runs 14 residues. Germline CDR1 KGHSH, CDR2 LQKENI. The CDR3 nucleotides read TGTGCCAGCTCACCAGGGACAGGGCGGAATGAAGCTTTCTTT. Amino acids: CASSPGTGRNEAFF.

The chain is built from TRBV18 and TRBJ1-1, with 7 nucleotides matching TRBD1. The length of the CDR3 is 15 residues. Trimming cost V 5 bases and J 2 bases; bases outside gene matches: 8. Per germline, CDR1 KGHSH and CDR2 LQKENI. The CDR3 bases are TGTGCCAGCTCAGAAAGACAGGGAACTAACACTGAAGCTTTCTTT. Protein sequence: CASSERQGTNTEAFF.